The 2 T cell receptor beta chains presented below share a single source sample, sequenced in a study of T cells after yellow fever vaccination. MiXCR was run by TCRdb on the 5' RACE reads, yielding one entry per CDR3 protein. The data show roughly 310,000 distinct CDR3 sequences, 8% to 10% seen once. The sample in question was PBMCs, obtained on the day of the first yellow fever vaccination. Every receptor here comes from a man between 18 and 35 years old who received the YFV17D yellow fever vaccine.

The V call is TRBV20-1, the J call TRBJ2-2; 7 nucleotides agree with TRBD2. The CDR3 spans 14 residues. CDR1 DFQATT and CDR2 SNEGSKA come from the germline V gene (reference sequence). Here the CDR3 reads CAAMERGNTGELFF. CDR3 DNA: TGCGCTGCGATGGAGCGGGGGAACACCGGGGAGCTGTTTTTT.

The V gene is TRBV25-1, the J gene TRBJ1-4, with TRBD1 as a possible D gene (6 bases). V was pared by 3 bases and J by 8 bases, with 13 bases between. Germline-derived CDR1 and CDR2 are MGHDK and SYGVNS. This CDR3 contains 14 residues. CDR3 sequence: CASSDRGAGEKLFF. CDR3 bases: TGTGCCAGCAGTGATCGGGGGGCTGGAGAAAAACTGTTTTTT. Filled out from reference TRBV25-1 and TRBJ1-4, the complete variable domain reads EADIYQTPRYLVIGTGKKITLECSQTMGHDKMYWYQQDPGMELHLIHYSYGVNSTEKGDLSSESTVSRIRTEHFPLTLESARPSHTSQYLCASSDRGAGEKLFFGSGTQLSVL.